Listed here are 10 T cell receptor beta chains from one sample, sequenced in a study of blood T cells in healthy people across ages (dated by TCRdb to between 2015 and 2016). The library was generated by 5' RACE. Sequencing was carried out with an Illumina HiSeq 2500. The second PCR ran for roughly 7 to 11 cycles and used a J-beta primer mix along with a sample-barcoded 5' primer. TCRdb ran its own pipeline on the public reads, namely fastp trimming at Q25 and MiXCR clone calling, and kept in-frame beta chains. Each entry merges the rows of one CDR3 protein and shows their most common DNA and genes. The sample has around 280,000 distinct CDR3 sequences on record, less than 30% of them singletons. Roughly 28% of the sample belongs to the ten largest clones. Sequenced sample: blood. These receptors all come from a woman between 65 and 79 years old in good health.

This sequence joins TRBV5-1 and TRBJ2-5; 9 nucleotides align to TRBD2. Trimming at V came to 4 bases and at J to 2 bases, leaving 9 bases not matched to a gene. This CDR3 has 16 residues. Germline lookup yields CDR1 SGHRS and CDR2 YFSETQ. The CDR3 nucleotides are TGCGCCAGCAGCCCCTCGACTAGCGGAGAGCAAGAGACCCAGTACTTC. Its protein product is CASSPSTSGEQETQYF.

Points on this clonotype: A junction end diverges from the germline sequence, so it may reflect a read error. The CDR3 DNA reads TGTGCCAGCAGCCAAGACTCCGGGACTAGCGGGAGGAGGATCTATGAGCAATTCTTC. It codes for CASSQDSGTSGRRIYEQFF. V is TRBV14 and J is TRBJ2-1; the match to TRBD2 covers 15 bases. This CDR3 is built from 19 residues. CDR1 is SGHDN and CDR2 is FVKESK in the germline V gene.

The rearrangement uses TRBV20-1 and TRBJ2-7, with 7 bases identical to TRBD2. The CDR3 runs 17 residues. CDR1 is DFQATT and CDR2 is SNEGSKA in the germline V gene (reference sequence). V was clipped by 3 bases and J by 0 bases; unmatched bases: 14. The DNA of the CDR3 is TGCAGTGCTAGCGGGGCGGGAGCGTTTTCCCTCTCCTACGAGCAGTACTTC. This sequence encodes CSASGAGAFSLSYEQYF.

V and J are TRBV2 and TRBJ2-5, with D uncertain. Germline V gene data show CDR1 as SNHLY and CDR2 as FYNNEI. The CDR3 runs 14 residues. With 7 bases removed from V and 4 bases from J, the gap between germline ends came to 16 bases. As DNA, the CDR3 is TGTGCCAGCACCGATGCCTCCTTATCAGAGACCCAGTACTTC. This translates into CASTDASLSETQYF.

This chain links TRBV18 with TRBJ2-1; D unresolved. CDR3 length: 18 residues. Germline CDR1 KGHSH, CDR2 LQKENI. Trimming left V 4 bases short and J 0 bases short, with 19 bases between. CDR3 in DNA: TGTGCCAGCTCACATAACCCACGAGGCGAAGGCTCCTACAATGAGCAGTTCTTC. Translated: CASSHNPRGEGSYNEQFF. The whole variable domain, remainder taken from reference TRBV18 and TRBJ2-1, is NAGVMQNPRHLVRRRGQEARLRCSPMKGHSHVYWYRQLPEEGLKFMVYLQKENIIDESGMPKERFSAEFPKEGPSILRIQQVVRGDSAAYFCASSHNPRGEGSYNEQFFGPGTRLTVL.

This chain links TRBV5-1 with TRBJ2-2; 7 nucleotides align to TRBD2. CDR3 length: 15 amino acids. V was clipped by 4 bases and J by 2 bases; unmatched bases: 5. Germline lookup yields CDR1 SGHRS and CDR2 YFSETQ. The CDR3 loop is CASSRVAGNTGELFF. CDR3 nucleotides: TGCGCCAGCAGCCGAGTAGCGGGCAACACCGGGGAGCTGTTTTTT.

The chain combines TRBV29-1 with TRBJ2-5; D not resolved. Germline values: CDR1 SQVTM, CDR2 ANQGSEA. This CDR3 comprises 12 residues. V lost 3 bases, J lost 10 bases, and 15 bases lay in between. CDR3 nucleotides: TGCAGCGTTGAGGTTGGTGACACTCTCCAGTACTTC. Its protein product is CSVEVGDTLQYF. The full variable domain, with the rest looked up from reference TRBV29-1 and TRBJ2-5, is SAVISQKPSRDICQRGTSLTIQCQVDSQVTMMFWYRQQPGQSLTLIATANQGSEATYESGFVIDKFPISRPNLTFSTLTVSNMSPEDSSIYLCSVEVGDTLQYFGPGTRLLVL.

This clonotype showed up just a few times. J is TRBJ1-6 and V is TRBV28, with D perhaps matching TRBD1 (6 bases). The germline V gene has CDR1 MDHEN and CDR2 SYDVKM. With 3 bases removed from V and 7 bases from J, the gap between germline ends came to 10 bases. This CDR3 comprises 14 residues. The CDR3 DNA reads as TGTGCCAGCAGTTTTGGGCAGGGGAATTCACCCCTCCACTTT. The encoded protein is CASSFGQGNSPLHF.

V and J are TRBV5-1 and TRBJ2-3, with TRBD2 matching 13 bases. The CDR3 sequence is 17 residues long. Germline CDR1 reads SGHRS; CDR2 reads YFSETQ. J lost 1 base, V lost 1 base, and 3 bases had no gene match. CDR3 nucleotide sequence: TGCGCCAGCAGCTTGAGACTAGCGGGAGGAGGCACAGATACGCAGTATTTT. Residues: CASSLRLAGGGTDTQYF.

This clonotype was seen at least ten times. This chain links TRBV12-3 or TRBV12-4 with TRBJ1-4; D is unclear. The CDR3 spans 11 residues. V was pared by 8 bases and J by 8 bases, with 9 bases between. The CDR3 DNA follows: TGTGCCAGCCTTAAACACGAAAAACTGTTTTTT. Residues: CASLKHEKLFF.